This T cell receptor beta chain was sequenced in a study of T cells in Graves' hyperthyroidism and ophthalmopathy. Amplification yielded TCR beta CDR3 regions, with RNA transcripts as the source. Initially, a first-round RT-PCR of the TCR CDR3 employed the HTBI primer set. TCRdb re-called the multiplex PCR reads through MiXCR, storing one row per CDR3 protein. The table records nearly 600,000 distinct CDR3 sequences, over 12% of them present only once. For this clonotype: An end of the junction differs from the germline gene, which may be a read error.

The CDR3 consists of 17 residues. Germline CDR1 is SSHAT and CDR2 is FNYEAQ (reference sequence). Lactation, pregnancy, other autoimmune disease or uncontrolled infection led to exclusion of patients. The clonotype was recovered from a woman in her late teens or twenties with Graves' ophthalmopathy. The sequencing input was blood. V gene TRBV7-7 combines with J gene TRBJ2-3, with unresolved D. CDR3 protein: CASSPDLQVDWTDTQYF. DNA of the CDR3: TGTGCTAGCAGCCCAGACCTTCAGGTAGACTGGACAGATACGCAGTATTTT.